A selection of T cell receptor beta chains follows, all from one sample in a study of Ad26.COV2.S vaccination and SARS-CoV-2 variants. Profiling relied on immunoSEQ multiplex PCR, and the TCRdb table lists in-frame clones only, not all of them. Among under 600,000 clones listed, about 89% were seen once. The source was peripheral blood, collected in a trial of Ad26.COV2.S vaccine versus placebo. The source is a person aged 18-60 years who received the Ad26.COV2.S COVID-19 vaccine or a placebo. CDR3s include the opening cysteine and the closing phenylalanine or tryptophan. The D gene is left open where the match is weak.

length	V	J	D	CDR3
17	TRBV6-2/TRBV6-3	TRBJ1-1	.	CASSYSPGGIRNTEAFF
15	TRBV6-2/TRBV6-3	TRBJ2-7	.	CASSYSSGGPYEQYF
16	TRBV4-3	TRBJ2-7	TRBD2	CASSQGRTSGSYEQYF
15	TRBV5-1	TRBJ2-7	.	CASSLVALPYYEQYF
18	TRBV4-2	TRBJ1-6	TRBD1	CASSQGRTGERGYSPLHF
18	TRBV28	TRBJ2-4	TRBD2	CASSPPGRRQKAKNIQYF
16	TRBV4-1	TRBJ2-7	.	CASSPTARDARYEQYF
14	TRBV6-2/TRBV6-3	TRBJ2-7	TRBD1	CASSFRGWTYEQYF
15	TRBV23-1	TRBJ2-5	.	CASSKPGGHPETQYF
13	TRBV5-4	TRBJ2-5	TRBD1	CASSLTGEETQYF
15	TRBV25-1	TRBJ2-3	.	CASSESGEGTDTQYF
18	TRBV7-9	TRBJ1-2	.	CASSLRLAAWGTDGGYTF
13	TRBV6-2/TRBV6-3	TRBJ1-1	TRBD1	CASSTGGHTEAFF
16	TRBV23-1	TRBJ2-1	TRBD2	CASSPPSGGSINEQFF
12	TRBV12-3/TRBV12-4	TRBJ2-5	.	CASSWLQETQYF
17	TRBV7-3	TRBJ1-6	TRBD1	CASSTNARTGEGSPLHF
17	TRBV9	TRBJ1-3	TRBD1	CASSEREDRGSGNTIYF
11	TRBV20-1	TRBJ1-1	.	CSAARGGEAFF
13	TRBV19	TRBJ1-2	.	CASTDGANYGYTF
16	TRBV5-1	TRBJ2-5	TRBD2	CASSYGTSGLQETQYF
13	TRBV4-2	TRBJ1-1	.	CASSRGDNNPAFF
15	TRBV7-7	TRBJ2-5	.	CASSLNSGSQETQYF
19	TRBV5-1	TRBJ1-2	.	CASSPSRTASLLPNYGYTF
16	TRBV5-4	TRBJ2-1	TRBD2	CASSPTGTSGRNEQFF
16	TRBV23-1	TRBJ1-2	.	CASSQRPRQKPEGYTF
12	TRBV5-1	TRBJ2-7	TRBD1	CASSEGTGYQYF
15	TRBV5-1	TRBJ2-3	TRBD2	CASQGSGSKLDTQYF
17	TRBV15	TRBJ2-5	.	CATSRDEGLPGRETQYF
18	TRBV28	TRBJ1-6	.	CASSLDAAGRYSGSPLHF
13	TRBV6-5	TRBJ1-3	.	CASTALSGNTIYF
12	TRBV27	TRBJ2-1	.	CATAAGRHEQFF
14	TRBV30	TRBJ1-5	.	CAWSGAVSNQPQHF
15	TRBV30	TRBJ2-7	TRBD2	CAWNQVRRGAYEQYF
18	TRBV3-1/TRBV3-2	TRBJ2-7	.	CASSQGGPGPAGLYEQYF
14	TRBV27	TRBJ1-1	.	CASSLTPHGTEAFF
15	TRBV28	TRBJ1-5	TRBD1	CASRPTTGSNQPQHF
12	TRBV6-5	TRBJ1-2	.	CASSSPQGGYTF
17	TRBV6-4	TRBJ2-3	TRBD2	CASSAGLAGGEGDTQYF
14	TRBV27	TRBJ2-7	TRBD2	CASSSRLAGYEQYF
17	TRBV6-2/TRBV6-3	TRBJ2-7	.	CASSSTRQTGLPSEQYF
14	TRBV6-5	TRBJ2-1	TRBD2	CASNPRTRRNEQFF
15	TRBV18	TRBJ1-4	TRBD1	CASSPDRATNEKLFF
12	TRBV3-1/TRBV3-2	TRBJ2-2	TRBD2	CASSQGAGGRFF
16	TRBV6-2/TRBV6-3	TRBJ1-5	.	CASSYSGDTINQPQHF
12	TRBV9	TRBJ2-2	.	CASSVDTGELFF
11	TRBV6-2/TRBV6-3	TRBJ2-1	.	CASSHAREQFF
14	TRBV3-1/TRBV3-2	TRBJ2-7	.	CASSKEIRSYEQYF
13	TRBV19	TRBJ1-2	.	CASSTGRDYGYTF
11	TRBV28	TRBJ1-5	.	CASSLRQPQHF
11	TRBV30	TRBJ1-1	TRBD1	CAFRDSAEAFF
16	TRBV28	TRBJ1-2	TRBD1	CASSATGTANNYGYTF
13	TRBV6-5	TRBJ1-2	.	CASSPGPRNGYTF
16	TRBV18	TRBJ1-6	TRBD1	CASSLQGAGYNSPLHF
15	TRBV18	TRBJ1-3	.	CASSPEFRIGNTIYF
13	TRBV24-1	TRBJ2-5	.	CATSEGTAETQYF
13	TRBV2	TRBJ2-7	TRBD1	CAVPGQGPGEQYF
17	TRBV14	TRBJ1-2	.	CASSQDVFRHREDGYTF